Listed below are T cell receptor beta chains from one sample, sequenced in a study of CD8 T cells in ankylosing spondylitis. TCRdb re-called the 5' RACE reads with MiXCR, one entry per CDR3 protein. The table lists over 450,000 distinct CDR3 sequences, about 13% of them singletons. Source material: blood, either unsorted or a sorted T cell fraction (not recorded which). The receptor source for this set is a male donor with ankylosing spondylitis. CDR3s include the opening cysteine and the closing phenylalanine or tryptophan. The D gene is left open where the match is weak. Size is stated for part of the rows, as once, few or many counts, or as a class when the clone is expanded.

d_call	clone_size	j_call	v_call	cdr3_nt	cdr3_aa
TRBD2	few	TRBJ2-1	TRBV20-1	TGCAGTGCTAGAGGGGGACTAGCGGGCTACAATGAGCAGTTCTTC	CSARGGLAGYNEQFF
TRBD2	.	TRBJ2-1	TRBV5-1	TGCGCCAGCACCAACCGGGTAGCGGGAGGGGGCAATGAGCAGTTCTTC	CASTNRVAGGGNEQFF
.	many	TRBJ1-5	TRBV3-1	TGTGCCAGCAGCCAGACAGGTCAGCCCCAGCATTTT	CASSQTGQPQHF
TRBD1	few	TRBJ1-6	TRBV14	TGTGCCAGCAGCCGGAGGACAGGGGGGAATTCACCCCTCCACTTT	CASSRRTGGNSPLHF
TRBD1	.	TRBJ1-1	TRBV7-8	TGTGCCAGCCTGGGACAGGGGGCGAACACTGAAGCTTTCTTT	CASLGQGANTEAFF
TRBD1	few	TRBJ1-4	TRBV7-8	TGTGCCAGCAGCTTAGTTTCAGGGGGTCGTGAAAAACTGTTTTTT	CASSLVSGGREKLFF
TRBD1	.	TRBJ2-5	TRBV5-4	TGTGCCAGCAGCCCCTTCGACAGGGATCAAGAGACCCAGTACTTC	CASSPFDRDQETQYF
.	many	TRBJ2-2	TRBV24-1	TGTGCCACCAGGGACAGTAACACCGGGGAGCTGTTTTTT	CATRDSNTGELFF
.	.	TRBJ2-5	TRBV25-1	TGTGCCAGCAGTGAATTTATAGACCAAGAGACCCAGTACTTC	CASSEFIDQETQYF
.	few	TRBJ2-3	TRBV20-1	TGCATCGGGAAGGGTGGCACAGATACGCAGTATTTT	CIGKGGTDTQYF
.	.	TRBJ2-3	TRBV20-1	TGCAGTGCTCCACTCCTAGGACTCAGAACATACACAGATACGCAGTATTTT	CSAPLLGLRTYTDTQYF
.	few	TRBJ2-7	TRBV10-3	TGTGCCATCAGTGATAGCCGAACCTACGAGCAGTACTTC	CAISDSRTYEQYF
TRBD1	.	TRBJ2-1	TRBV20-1	TGCAGTGCCGGCGGAGGGACAGGGGACAATGAGCAGTTCTTC	CSAGGGTGDNEQFF
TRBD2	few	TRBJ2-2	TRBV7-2	TGTGCCAGCAGCTCACCAGCGGGAGGGCGCACCGGGGAGCTGTTTTTT	CASSSPAGGRTGELFF
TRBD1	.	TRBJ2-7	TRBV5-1	TGCGCCAGCAGCCCTACAGGGGTGGACTACGAGCAGTACTTC	CASSPTGVDYEQYF
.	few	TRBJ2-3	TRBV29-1	TGCAGCGTTGATCCAGGTTTCTTGAGCACAGATACGCAGTATTTT	CSVDPGFLSTDTQYF
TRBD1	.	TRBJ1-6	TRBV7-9	TGTGCCAGCAGCTTAGGCGACAGGGCGGACTCACCCCTCCACTTT	CASSLGDRADSPLHF
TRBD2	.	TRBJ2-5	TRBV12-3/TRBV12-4	TGTGCCAGCAGACTGCGGGAGGAGACCCAGTACTTC	CASRLREETQYF
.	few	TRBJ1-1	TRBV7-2	TGTGCCAGCAGCCCCTTTAGTTTGGGGAACACTGAAGCTTTCTTT	CASSPFSLGNTEAFF
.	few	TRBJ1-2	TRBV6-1	TGTGCCAGCACCCCGGGGGCCGAGAACTATGGCTACACCTTC	CASTPGAENYGYTF
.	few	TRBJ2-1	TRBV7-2	TGTGCCAGCAGCTCTAGTTGGCCCGCAGAAAACAATGAGCAGTTCTTC	CASSSSWPAENNEQFF
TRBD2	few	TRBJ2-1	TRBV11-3	TGTGCCAGCAGCTCCGACGACTGGGGAGCGGGGAATGAGCAGTTCTTC	CASSSDDWGAGNEQFF
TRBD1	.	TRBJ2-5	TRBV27	TGTGCCAGCAGTGGCCCACCGGGACAGGGAGTCGGGACCCAGTACTTC	CASSGPPGQGVGTQYF
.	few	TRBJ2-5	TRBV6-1	TGTGCCAGCAGACTTTCACTGAGGGCGGAGACCCAGTACTTC	CASRLSLRAETQYF
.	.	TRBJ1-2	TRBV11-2	TGTGCCAGCAGCTTAGCAGGGAGCCGTGGCTACACCTTC	CASSLAGSRGYTF
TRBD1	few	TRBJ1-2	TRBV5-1	TGCGCCAGCAGCTTGGAACCGGGACAGAACTATGGCTACACCTTC	CASSLEPGQNYGYTF
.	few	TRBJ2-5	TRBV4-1	TGCGCCAGCAGCCGAGGGAGTAGAGAGACCCAGTACTTC	CASSRGSRETQYF
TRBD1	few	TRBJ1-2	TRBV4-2	TGTGCCAGCAGCCAAGGGGACAGCCGAGGGGGTCGAGGCTACACCTTC	CASSQGDSRGGRGYTF
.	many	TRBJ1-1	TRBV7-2	TGTGCCAGCAGCTCCGACCGCGGGACTGAAGCTTTCTTT	CASSSDRGTEAFF
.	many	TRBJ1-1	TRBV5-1	TGCGCCAGCAGCTTGTCTCCCCGGGACACTGAAGCTTTCTTT	CASSLSPRDTEAFF
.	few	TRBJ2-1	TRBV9	TGTGCCAGCAGCGAGGACATCTACAATGAGCAGTTCTTC	CASSEDIYNEQFF
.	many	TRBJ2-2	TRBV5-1	TGCGCCAGCAGCTCTTCGTGGGGTAACACCGGGGAGCTGTTTTTT	CASSSSWGNTGELFF
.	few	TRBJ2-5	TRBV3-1	TGTGCCAGCAGCCAAGAGGCAGGCATACAAGAGACCCAGTACTTC	CASSQEAGIQETQYF
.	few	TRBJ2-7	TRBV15	TGTGCCACCAGCAGAGATCTTGGAGGGGCCTACGAGCAGTACTTC	CATSRDLGGAYEQYF
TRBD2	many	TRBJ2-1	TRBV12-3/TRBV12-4	TGTGCCAGCAGTTTAGTTCTGTTAGCGGGAGACGGTGAGCAGTTCTTC	CASSLVLLAGDGEQFF
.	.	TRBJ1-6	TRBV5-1	TGCGCCAGCAGCTTGGGGATCAGCTCGAGCTCCTATAATTCACCCCTCCACTTT	CASSLGISSSSYNSPLHF
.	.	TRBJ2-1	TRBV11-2	TGTGCCAGCAGCTTGCTGGGCTGGGGGCAGTTCTTC	CASSLLGWGQFF
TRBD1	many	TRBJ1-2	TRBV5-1	TGCGCCAGCAGCTCTGGACAGGGGGACTATGGCTACACCTTC	CASSSGQGDYGYTF
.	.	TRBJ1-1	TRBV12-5	TGTGCTAGTGGTTTGGAGGGAATGAACACTGAAGCTTTCTTT	CASGLEGMNTEAFF
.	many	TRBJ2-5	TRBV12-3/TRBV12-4	TGTGCCAGCAGTTTCAGGGGAGGAGAGACCCAGTACTTC	CASSFRGGETQYF
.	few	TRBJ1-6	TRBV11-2	TGTGCCAGCAGCTTAGGGTTTGGGGCCGGTAATTCACCCCTCCACTTT	CASSLGFGAGNSPLHF
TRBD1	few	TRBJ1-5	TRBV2	TGTGCCAGCATGGGACAGGACAATCAGCCCCAGCATTTT	CASMGQDNQPQHF
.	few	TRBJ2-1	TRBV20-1	TGCAGTGCCCGGGGCCGGATTAATGAGCAGTTCTTC	CSARGRINEQFF
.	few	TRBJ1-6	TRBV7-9	TGTGCCAGCAGCCTAGGCCCTTCAGCACCCCTCCACTTT	CASSLGPSAPLHF
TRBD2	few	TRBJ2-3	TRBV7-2	TGTGCCAGCAGCCAAGGAGCGGGAGGGCCTAGCACAGATACGCAGTATTTT	CASSQGAGGPSTDTQYF
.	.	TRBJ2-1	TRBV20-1	TGCAGTGCTGATGCGGACCAACGTCGGGATGAGCAGTTCTTC	CSADADQRRDEQFF
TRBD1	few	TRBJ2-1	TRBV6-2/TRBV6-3	TGTGCCAGCAGGGGGACAGGGGGCGCGCTCAATGAGCAGTTCTTC	CASRGTGGALNEQFF
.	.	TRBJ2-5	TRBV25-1	TGTGCCAGCAGTGAGGGATTGGGGGGCGGGGAGACCCAGTACTTC	CASSEGLGGGETQYF
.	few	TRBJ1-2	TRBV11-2	TGTGCCAGCAGCTTTTCAGGCGGGATCGACTATGGCTACACCTTC	CASSFSGGIDYGYTF
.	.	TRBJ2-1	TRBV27	TGTGCCAGCAGTTTCGGAAGCGGAAGGGGAATTAATGAGCAGTTCTTC	CASSFGSGRGINEQFF